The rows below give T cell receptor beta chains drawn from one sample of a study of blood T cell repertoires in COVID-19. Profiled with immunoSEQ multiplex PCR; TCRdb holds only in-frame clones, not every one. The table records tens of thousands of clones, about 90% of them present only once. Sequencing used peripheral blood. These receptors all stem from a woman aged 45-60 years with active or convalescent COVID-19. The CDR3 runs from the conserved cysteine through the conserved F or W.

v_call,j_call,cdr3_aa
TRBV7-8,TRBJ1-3,CASSSIQGRLSGNTIYF
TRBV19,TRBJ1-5,CASSLSGNNQPQHF
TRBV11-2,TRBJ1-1,CASSLRTGTEAFF
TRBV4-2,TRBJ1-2,CASSQDREGYGYTF
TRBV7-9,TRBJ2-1,CASSLNRGNEQFF
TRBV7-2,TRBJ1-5,CASSLGTGGNQPQHF
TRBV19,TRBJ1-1,CASRGTGVYTEAFF
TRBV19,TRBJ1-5,CASSADRPTGINQPQHF
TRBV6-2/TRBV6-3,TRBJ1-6,CASSLTGYSPLHF
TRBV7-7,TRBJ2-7,CASSLGQGPFYEQYF
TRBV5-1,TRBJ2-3,CATSPLGGGATDTQYF
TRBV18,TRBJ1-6,CASSVASTANNSPLHF
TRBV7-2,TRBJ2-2,CASSLLDRLMSGELFF
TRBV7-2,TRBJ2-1,CASSTTSGGPYVGFEEQFF
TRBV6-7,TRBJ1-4,CASSRERDPFEKLFF
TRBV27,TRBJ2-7,CASSSAGYYEQYF
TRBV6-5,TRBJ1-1,CASSWTGGTEAFF
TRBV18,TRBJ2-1,CASSRGQGSYNEQFF
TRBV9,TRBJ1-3,CASSVAPVMASGNTIYF
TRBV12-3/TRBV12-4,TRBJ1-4,CASSLPPGEKLFF
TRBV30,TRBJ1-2,CAWSGVRQPTYGYTF
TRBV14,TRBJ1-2,CASSRTGTVYHYGYTF
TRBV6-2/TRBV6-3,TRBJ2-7,CASSYSGQGVLYEQYF
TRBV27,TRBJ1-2,CASRPLSGFGYTF
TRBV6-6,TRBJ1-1,CASTLSGRTEAFF
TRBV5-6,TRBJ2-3,CASSDTNTGKDTQYF
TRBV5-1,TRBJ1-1,CASSQGTWNTEAFF
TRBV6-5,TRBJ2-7,CASSQSLTYEQYF
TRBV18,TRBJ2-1,CASSQDGAGLSEQFF
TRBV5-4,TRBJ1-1,CASSLLTGGLTEAFF
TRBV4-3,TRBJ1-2,CASSSLGANGYTF
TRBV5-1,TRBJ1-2,CASSYKTGAANYGYTF
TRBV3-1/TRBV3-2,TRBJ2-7,CASSQSWEGAYEQYF
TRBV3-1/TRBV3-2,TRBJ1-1,CASSPTTSTEAFF
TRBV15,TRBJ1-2,CATSTFRTGSGGYTF
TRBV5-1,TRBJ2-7,CASSLGPLAAGYYEQYF
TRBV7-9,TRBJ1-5,CASSDPGGNQPQHF
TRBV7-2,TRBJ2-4,CASSLEGGVKNIQYF
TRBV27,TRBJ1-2,CASTSGADGYTF
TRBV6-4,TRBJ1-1,CASSVGRDTEAFF
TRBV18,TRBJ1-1,CASLLDRGPTEAFF
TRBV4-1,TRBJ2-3,CASSQEGRDTDTQYF
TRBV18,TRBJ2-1,CASSLDGSSYNEQFF
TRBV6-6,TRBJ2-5,CASSSGQGVETQYF
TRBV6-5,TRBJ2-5,CASSYQGKGETQYF
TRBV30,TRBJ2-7,CAAGPNSYEQYF
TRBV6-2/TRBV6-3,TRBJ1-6,CASRYDRGWNSPLHF
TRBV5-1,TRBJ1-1,CASSLRTGGNTEAFF
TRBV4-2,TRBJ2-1,CASSQDTRLENYNEQFF
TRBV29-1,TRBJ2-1,CSVARTSGYNEQFF
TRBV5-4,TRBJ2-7,CASRQAGSYEQYF
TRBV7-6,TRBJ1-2,CASSLETGSNYGYTF
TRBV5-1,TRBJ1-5,CASSPAGQLNQPQHF